The clone carrying this T cell receptor beta chain was observed a handful of times. The record originates from a study of blood T cell repertoires in COVID-19. Overall study context: Acute and convalescent COVID-19 specimens originated in the United States, Italy and Spain.

Data came from immunoSEQ multiplex PCR; TCRdb stores just in-frame clones and leaves some out. The sample includes 60,000 or so clones, 89% of them seen just once. The CDR3 runs to 17 residues. V gave up 0 bases and J gave up 0 bases, with 14 bases separating them. Germline assignment: CDR1 SEHNR and CDR2 FQNEAQ (reference sequence). Sequencing was carried out using peripheral blood. The TCR comes from a man in his sixties with acute or convalescent COVID-19. The genes are TRBV7-9 and TRBJ1-1; D remains ambiguous. CDR3 amino acids: CASSLALREEMNTEAFF. The CDR3 DNA sequence: TGTGCCAGCAGCTTAGCGCTAAGGGAGGAAATGAACACTGAAGCTTTCTTT.